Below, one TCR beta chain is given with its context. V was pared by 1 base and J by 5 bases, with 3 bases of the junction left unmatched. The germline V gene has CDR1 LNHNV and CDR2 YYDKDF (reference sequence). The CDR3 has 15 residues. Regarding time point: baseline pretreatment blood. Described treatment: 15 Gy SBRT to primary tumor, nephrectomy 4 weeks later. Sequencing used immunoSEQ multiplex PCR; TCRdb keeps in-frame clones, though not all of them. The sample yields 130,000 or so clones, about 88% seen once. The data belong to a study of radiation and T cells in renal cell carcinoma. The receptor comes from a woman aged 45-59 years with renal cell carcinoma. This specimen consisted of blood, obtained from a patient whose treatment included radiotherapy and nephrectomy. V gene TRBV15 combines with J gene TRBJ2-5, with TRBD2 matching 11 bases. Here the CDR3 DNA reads TGTGCCACCAGCAGAGGACTAGCGGGGATTGAGACCCAGTACTTC. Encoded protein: CATSRGLAGIETQYF.